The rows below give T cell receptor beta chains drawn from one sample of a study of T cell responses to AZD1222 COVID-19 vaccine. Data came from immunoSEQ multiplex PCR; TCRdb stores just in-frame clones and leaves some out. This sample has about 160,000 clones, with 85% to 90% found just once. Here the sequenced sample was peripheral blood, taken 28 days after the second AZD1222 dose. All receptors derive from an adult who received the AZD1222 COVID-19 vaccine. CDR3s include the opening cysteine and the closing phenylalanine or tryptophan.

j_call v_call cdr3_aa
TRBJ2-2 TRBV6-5 CASRLVLNTGELFF
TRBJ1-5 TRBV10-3 CAISPNNQPQHF
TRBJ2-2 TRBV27 CASSFPGNSGELFF
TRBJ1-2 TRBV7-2 CASSMDRGYGYTF
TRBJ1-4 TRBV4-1 CASSQEGQGREELFF
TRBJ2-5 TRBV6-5 CASSYSVWPRGETQYF
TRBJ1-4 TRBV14 CASSQTGGNEKLFF
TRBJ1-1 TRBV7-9 CASSFSENTEAFF
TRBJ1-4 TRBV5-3 CARLWDSEKLFF
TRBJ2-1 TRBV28 CASSPSLPGQGNEQFF